Shown below are 15 T cell receptor beta chains from a single sample sequenced in a study of cytomegalovirus exposure and HLA in healthy donors. The primer mix had 60 Vbeta and 13 Jbeta primers. Assay: immunoSEQ multiplex PCR; the TCRdb copy retains only in-frame clones and omits some. The sample holds 100,000 to 150,000 clones, more than 65% seen once. Sequenced material: PBMCs. These receptors all stem from a man younger than 35 in good health and CMV-seropositive.

This clone showed up just once. The genes are TRBV5-1 and TRBJ1-4; TRBD1 agrees at 9 bases. Germline V gene lookup returns CDR1 SGHRS and CDR2 YFSETQ. The trim removed 5 bases at V and 4 bases at J, leaving 9 bases unmatched. The CDR3 spans 16 residues. CDR3 in amino acids: CASRSTGGIGNEKLFF. As DNA, the CDR3 is TGCGCCAGCAGATCCACAGGGGGCATAGGTAATGAAAAACTGTTTTTT.

This chain connects TRBV6-1 to TRBJ1-1; 7 bases agree with TRBD1. The CDR3 runs 13 residues. Trimming at V came to 3 bases and at J to 8 bases, leaving 6 bases not matched to a gene. Germline values: CDR1 MNHNS, CDR2 SASEGT. The CDR3 bases are TGTGCCAGCAGTGACAGGGGGAGTTTCGAAGCTTTCTTT. Protein sequence: CASSDRGSFEAFF.

In regard to this clone: One junction end disagrees with the germline gene, perhaps due to a read error. This rearrangement joins TRBV28 to TRBJ2-6, with D maybe TRBD1 (5 bases). Germline loops: CDR1 MDHEN, CDR2 SYDVKM. The CDR3 covers 13 residues. CDR3 DNA: TGTGCCAGCACCCGACCTGGGGCCAACGGCCTGACTTTC. This codes for CASTRPGANGLTF.

This chain connects TRBV2 to TRBJ1-1, with 7 bases fitting TRBD1. Germline CDR1 reads SNHLY; CDR2 reads FYNNEI. V trimming: 2 bases; J trimming: 0 bases; junction bases outside the gene matches: 3. This CDR3 is built from 15 residues. The CDR3 DNA is TGTGCCAGCAGTGAATACAGGGGAGTGAACACTGAAGCTTTCTTT. Residues: CASSEYRGVNTEAFF.

This chain connects TRBV7-9 to TRBJ2-7; possible D gene TRBD2, 6 bases. V gave up 5 bases and J gave up 3 bases, with 14 bases separating them. The CDR3 extends over 14 amino acids. CDR1 is SEHNR, CDR2 FQNEAQ, per germline (reference sequence). CDR3 in DNA: TGTGCCAGCAGCGCTACCGGGACTGACTACGAGCAGTACTTC. The encoded protein is CASSATGTDYEQYF.

This chain connects TRBV19 to TRBJ2-1; 9 bases align to TRBD1. CDR3 size: 15 residues. CDR1 and CDR2 (germline): LNHDA, SQIVND (reference sequence). The ends lost 4 bases at V and 4 bases at J; junction bases unmatched: 5. CDR3: CASSTSGTGYNEQFF. For the CDR3, the DNA is TGTGCCAGTAGTACGTCCGGGACAGGGTACAATGAGCAGTTCTTC.

This sequence joins TRBV13 and TRBJ2-7, with D perhaps TRBD2 (5 bases). The CDR3 extends over 12 amino acids. The germline gives CDR1 PRHDT, CDR2 FYEKMQ (reference sequence). The germline V and J ends were trimmed by 5 bases and 3 bases, with 8 bases remaining between them. The CDR3 DNA follows: TGTGCCAGCAGCCCCCGGGACTACGAGCAGTACTTC. Translation: CASSPRDYEQYF.

The CDR3 bases are TGCGCCAGCAGCTTGGCAACGGACAGGTTTGGCACTGAAGCTTTCTTT. Translated, it gives CASSLATDRFGTEAFF. V is TRBV5-1 and J is TRBJ1-1; 7 bases match TRBD1. This CDR3 contains 16 residues. V was pared by 0 bases and J by 4 bases, with 9 bases of the junction left unmatched. From germline, CDR1 is SGHRS and CDR2 YFSETQ.

The DNA of the CDR3 is TGTGCCAGCAGCGTAGGGACAGGGGGCCCTAATTCACCCCTCCACTTT. Translation: CASSVGTGGPNSPLHF. The genes are TRBV9 and TRBJ1-6; 11 nucleotides agree with TRBD1. V dropped 0 bases and J dropped 6; count of bases not matched to a gene: 2. This CDR3 has 16 amino acids. Looked up from germline, CDR1 is SGDLS and CDR2 is YYNGEE.

The rearrangement links TRBV6-1 to TRBJ2-5; D gene unclear. The DNA end lines up better with TRBJ2-7; the J call may be wrong. CDR3 length: 14 amino acids. Looked up from germline, CDR1 is MNHNS and CDR2 is SASEGT. The CDR3 sequence: CASSEVGRSYEQYF. The CDR3 DNA is TGTGCCAGCAGTGAAGTGGGCAGGTCCTACGAGCAGTACTTC.

This clone is a singleton in its sample. The rearrangement uses TRBV4-2 and TRBJ1-1; TRBD1 matches 12 bases. Trimming removed 1 base from V and 2 bases from J; junction bases left unmatched: 8. The CDR3 is 18 amino acids. CDR1 LGHNA and CDR2 YNFKEQ come from the germline V gene. For the CDR3, the DNA is TGTGCCAGCAGCCAAGGGGGGGGGACAGGGGGCCCAAACACTGAAGCTTTCTTT. It codes for CASSQGGGTGGPNTEAFF.

The chain couples TRBV9 to TRBJ2-5; tentatively, D is TRBD2 (6 bases). The V end lost 0 bases, the J end lost 5 bases, and 14 bases lay between the germline ends. This CDR3 has 15 amino acids. Germline CDR1 SGDLS, CDR2 YYNGEE. The CDR3 nucleotides read TGTGCCAGCAGCGTAGGGGGCGGGACCATCGAGACCCAGTACTTC. Translation gives CASSVGGGTIETQYF.

This rearrangement joins TRBV27 to TRBJ2-1; 12 nucleotides align to TRBD2. V lost 3 bases to trimming and J lost 8 bases; unmatched junction nucleotides: 5. The V gene's germline CDR1 is MNHEY and CDR2 SMNVEV (reference sequence). This CDR3 has 15 amino acids. CDR3 region: CASSLTSGSLHEQFF. CDR3 nucleotide sequence: TGTGCCAGCAGTTTGACTAGCGGGAGCTTGCATGAGCAGTTCTTC.

The J gene is TRBJ1-1, the V gene TRBV6-1; 10 bases line up with TRBD1. Per the germline V gene, CDR1 is MNHNS and CDR2 is SASEGT. With V trimmed by 8 bases and J by 3 bases, 9 bases remained unmatched. The CDR3 consists of 15 residues. The CDR3: CASGLGQGIDTEAFF. As DNA, the CDR3 is TGTGCCAGCGGGTTGGGACAGGGGATTGACACTGAAGCTTTCTTT.

The chain employs TRBV7-9 and TRBJ2-7; D unresolved. The CDR3 consists of 13 residues. In germline, CDR1 is SEHNR, CDR2 FQNEAQ (reference sequence). V lost 3 bases, J lost 3 bases, and 9 bases lay in between. CDR3: CASSLADYYEQYF. The CDR3 DNA reads TGTGCCAGCAGCTTGGCGGATTACTACGAGCAGTACTTC.